This T cell receptor beta chain is from a study of T cell changes during pregnancy in multiple sclerosis. Some clones are missing from TCRdb's copy, which holds only in-frame ones; the method was immunoSEQ multiplex PCR. The profile shows approximately 80,000 clones, approximately 92% of them singletons. Unmatched junction bases numbered 12, after V lost 5 bases and J lost 5 bases. The CDR3 length is 16 residues. Germline loops: CDR1 SGHVT, CDR2 SQSDAQ. The genes are TRBV7-4 and TRBJ2-3; 8 nucleotides align to TRBD2. The sample consisted of peripheral blood, taken in the second trimester of pregnancy. The sequence was collected from a female donor in good health, enrolled as a control in a pregnancy study. This CDR3 is CASSPPAGVLLDTQYF. DNA of the CDR3: TGTGCCAGCAGCCCCCCAGCGGGGGTCCTTTTAGATACGCAGTATTTT.